A single sample is the source of the 13 T cell receptor beta chains below, sequenced in a study of monozygotic twins with inflammatory bowel disease. From its re-call of the 5' RACE reads, TCRdb lists each CDR3 protein once, without DNA. This table lists a few hundred thousand distinct CDR3 sequences. The sequencing input was blood. Receptors were obtained from a human donor with ulcerative colitis or Crohn's disease, or a healthy co-twin of an affected twin (not recorded which).

The V call is TRBV12-3 or TRBV12-4, the J call TRBJ1-1; checking the TCRdb D call of TRBD1 is not possible without DNA. The CDR3 totals 14 residues. CDR3 protein: CASSRRTRDTEAFF.

The chain links TRBV11-2 to TRBJ2-7; no DNA is available, so the TRBD1 call from TCRdb remains unchecked. Germline CDR1 and CDR2: SGHAT and FQNNGV. CDR3 length: 13 residues. Here the CDR3 reads CASSFFTGHRQYF. Combining the CDR3 with reference TRBV11-2 and TRBJ2-7 gives the whole variable domain EAGVAQSPRYKIIEKRQSVAFWCNPISGHATLYWYQQILGQGPKLLIQFQNNGVVDDSQLPKDRFSAERLKGVDSTLKIQPAKLEDSAVYLCASSFFTGHRQYFGPGTRLTVT.

J is TRBJ2-3 and V is TRBV5-6; TCRdb selects TRBD1, and the lack of DNA leaves this call unchecked. The germline CDR1 and CDR2 sequences are SGHDT and YYEEEE. The CDR3 has 16 amino acids. CDR3 in amino acids: CASSLLIDRGLGTQYF. The full variable domain, in which reference TRBV5-6 and TRBJ2-3 provide the parts outside the CDR3, is DAGVTQSPTHLIKTRGQQVTLRCSPKSGHDTVSWYQQALGQGPQFIFQYYEEEERQRGNFPDRFSGHQFPNYSSELNVNALLLGDSALYLCASSLLIDRGLGTQYFGPGTRLTVL.

J is TRBJ1-2 and V is TRBV11-2; TCRdb picks TRBD1, but there is no DNA to check that call. The CDR3 runs 17 residues. Germline values: CDR1 SGHAT, CDR2 FQNNGV. CDR3 residues: CASSLGQDRRANYGYTF. Drawing the rest from reference TRBV11-2 and TRBJ1-2, the complete variable domain is EAGVAQSPRYKIIEKRQSVAFWCNPISGHATLYWYQQILGQGPKLLIQFQNNGVVDDSQLPKDRFSAERLKGVDSTLKIQPAKLEDSAVYLCASSLGQDRRANYGYTFGSGTRLTVV.

The chain has TRBV15 and TRBJ2-5. The length of the CDR3 is 14 residues. Germline CDR1 LNHNV, CDR2 YYDKDF (reference sequence). This chain's CDR3 is CATSPSPAQETQYF.

The gene calls are TRBV15 and TRBJ2-1; there is no DNA to check the TCRdb D call of TRBD1. The CDR3 consists of 14 residues. Germline CDR1 is LNHNV and CDR2 is YYDKDF (reference sequence). The CDR3 protein is CATRPGQGANEQFF.

The CDR3 loop is CASSTGPGTGDNEQFF. The chain is built from TRBV5-1 and TRBJ2-1; TCRdb picks TRBD1, but there is no DNA to check that call. The germline V gene has CDR1 SGHRS and CDR2 YFSETQ. The length of the CDR3 is 16 residues.

The rearrangement joins TRBV7-6 to TRBJ2-1; absent DNA, TCRdb's TRBD2 call cannot be checked. The germline CDR1 and CDR2 sequences are SGHVS and FNYEAQ. There are 16 residues in the CDR3. The CDR3 loop reads CASSVLAGGQYNEQFF.

The gene calls are TRBV5-1 and TRBJ2-7; TCRdb outputs TRBD1, but without DNA this stays unchecked. The CDR3 has 14 residues. The germline gives CDR1 SGHRS, CDR2 YFSETQ. The CDR3 loop reads CASRDGTSNYEQYF.

The V gene is TRBV20-1, the J gene TRBJ1-4. The CDR3 spans 14 residues. Germline CDR1 DFQATT, CDR2 SNEGSKA (reference sequence). The CDR3 here is CSATDWVRDEKLFF.

The chain is built from TRBV5-1 and TRBJ2-3. Germline CDR1 SGHRS, CDR2 YFSETQ. The CDR3 has 15 residues. The chain's CDR3 is CASSLAILETDTQYF.

The chain is built from TRBV5-1 and TRBJ2-1. CDR3 size: 15 residues. CDR1 is SGHRS and CDR2 is YFSETQ in the germline V gene. This CDR3 is CASSPTSSSYNEQFF.

The V and J genes are TRBV5-6 and TRBJ1-4. CDR3 size: 17 residues. Germline lookup yields CDR1 SGHDT and CDR2 YYEEEE. CDR3 amino acids: CASSLLSGTMGYEKLFF.